This record concerns one T cell receptor (beta chain) sequence. As yet, its antigen is unknown. CDR3 length: 14 amino acids. The V end lost 4 bases, the J end lost 0 bases, and 7 bases lay between the germline ends. CDR1 and CDR2 (germline): KGHSH, LQKENI. This sample stems from a study of lymphopenia after photon versus proton radiotherapy. Regarding the study as a whole: Relative stability marked proton patients; photon patients lost diversity and naive cells. Post-nadir diversity loss with photons came from oligoclonal expansion, particularly CD8+ Temra cells.

Only in-frame clones appear in the TCRdb table, and some are missing; sequencing was by immunoSEQ multiplex PCR. The table shows approximately 80,000 clones, with around 80% occurring only once. The clonotype was recovered from a man aged 60-69 years with pancreatic cancer. Here the sequenced sample was peripheral blood, taken from a patient treated with proton-based radiotherapy. The rearrangement links TRBV18 to TRBJ1-3; unclear D gene. The CDR3: CASSQQSSGNTIYF. CDR3 bases: TGTGCCAGCTCACAACAGAGCTCTGGAAACACCATATATTTT.